This TCR beta chain was recorded in a study of T-cell memory formation after mild COVID-19. Overall study findings and caveats: Within pre-infection memory, some responding clones were found, suggesting cross-reactive memory joined.

The CDR3 is made up of 13 amino acids. Unmatched junction bases numbered 5, after V lost 7 bases and J lost 3 bases. Looked up from germline, CDR1 is SQVTM and CDR2 is ANQGSEA. 5'RACE primed at constant segments yielded TCR alpha and TCR beta cDNA libraries bearing sample barcodes and UMIs. TCRdb called the 5' RACE reads again in MiXCR, with one record for every CDR3 protein. The data hold about half a million distinct CDR3 sequences, with 15% to 20% observed a single time. With regard to this clonotype: As yet, its antigen is unknown.

Source material: PBMCs or a T cell subset sorted from them (not recorded which). The chain uses TRBV29-1 and TRBJ2-1; 8 bases map to TRBD2. The receptor's source is an adult woman who had mild COVID-19 (a few samples of this study predate the infection). Cell type and time point are not known. As DNA, the CDR3 is TGCAGCGCCGTAGCGGGGTACTACAATGAGCAGTTCTTC. This sequence encodes CSAVAGYYNEQFF.